Below, 29 T cell receptor beta chains from the same sample are listed, as sequenced in a study of OX40 agonist ivuxolimab in advanced cancers. This table comes from immunoSEQ multiplex PCR, and its TCRdb copy is limited to in-frame clones, with some not included. Of about 83,000 clones detected, around 85% appear once; the ten largest clones hold around 7.3%. This specimen was CD4+ or CD8+ T cells sorted from blood, taken in a trial of the OX40 agonist ivuxolimab. These TCRs come from an adult with an advanced solid tumor such as melanoma, head and neck, liver or kidney cancer.

This chain joins TRBV30 and TRBJ2-2; 7 bases map to TRBD1. The V and J ends lost 2 bases and 3 bases, in that order; junction bases with no gene match: 6. CDR1 and CDR2 (germline): GTSNPN, SVGIG (reference sequence). The CDR3 loop spans 15 amino acids. The CDR3 bases are TGTGCCTGGAGTACAGGGGCGCGAGACACCGGGGAGCTGTTTTTT. Residues: CAWSTGARDTGELFF.

This clone has just one count. The chain is built from TRBV19 and TRBJ2-7; 7 bases match TRBD2. This CDR3 has 14 residues. V lost 4 bases, J lost 4 bases, and 7 bases stayed unmatched. From germline, CDR1 is LNHDA and CDR2 SQIVND (reference sequence). The CDR3 protein is CASSSGRAEYEQYF. CDR3 coding DNA: TGTGCCAGTAGTAGCGGGAGAGCCGAATACGAGCAGTACTTC.

This chain connects TRBV5-4 to TRBJ1-1, with a weak D call TRBD1 (5 bases). Germline CDR1 reads SGHNT; CDR2 reads YYREEE (reference sequence). Between the trimmed V and J ends, which lost 1 base and 5 bases, there was a span of 12 bases. The CDR3 is 14 amino acids. This chain's CDR3 is CASSLSTVGTEAFF. As DNA, the CDR3 is TGTGCCAGCAGCTTGTCGACAGTCGGTACTGAAGCTTTCTTT.

The V call is TRBV11-2, the J call TRBJ1-2; D uncertain. The V and J ends lost 2 bases and 7 bases respectively, with 17 bases between them. Germline V gene data show CDR1 as SGHAT and CDR2 as FQNNGV. The CDR3 has 15 amino acids. CDR3 protein: CASSLPESEWGGYTF. DNA for the CDR3: TGTGCCAGCAGCTTACCCGAGAGTGAATGGGGTGGCTACACCTTC.

This chain links TRBV6-1 with TRBJ2-6; no firm D call. The CDR3 is 15 residues long. Germline V gene data show CDR1 as MNHNS and CDR2 as SASEGT. Trimming left V 2 bases short and J 2 bases short, with 7 bases between. The CDR3 protein is CASSERSAGANVLTF. In nucleotides, the CDR3 is TGTGCCAGCAGTGAACGGTCAGCTGGGGCCAACGTCCTGACTTTC.

The gene calls are TRBV7-9 and TRBJ1-4; tentatively, D is TRBD1 (5 bases). V lost 1 base and J 0 bases, leaving 12 bases between the germline ends. CDR3 length equals 17 residues. Germline lookup yields CDR1 SEHNR and CDR2 FQNEAQ (reference sequence). The CDR3 region is CASSLDGRTTTNEKLFF. In DNA form, the CDR3 reads TGTGCCAGCAGCTTAGACGGTCGGACAACAACTAATGAAAAACTGTTTTTT.

The V call is TRBV9, the J call TRBJ2-7; 15 bases agree with TRBD2. The CDR3 runs 16 residues. Germline CDR1 reads SGDLS; CDR2 reads YYNGEE. Trimming at V came to 4 bases and at J to 6 bases, leaving 8 bases not matched to a gene. The CDR3 bases are TGTGCCAGCAGCCCTTGGACTAGCGGGGGGGCCACCGAGCAGTACTTC. Translation gives CASSPWTSGGATEQYF.

The chain couples TRBV5-4 to TRBJ2-1; 7 bases align to TRBD1. V was pared by 1 base and J by 8 bases, with 6 bases of the junction left unmatched. Germline CDR1 and CDR2: SGHNT and YYREEE (reference sequence). The CDR3 spans 14 residues. CDR3 in amino acids: CASSLNRGTYEQFF. The CDR3 nucleotides read TGTGCCAGCAGCTTGAACAGGGGTACGTATGAGCAGTTCTTC.

The chain joins TRBV6-5 to TRBJ2-4; 7 bases map to TRBD2. Per the germline V gene, CDR1 is MNHEY and CDR2 is SVGAGI. Germline trimming cut 5 bases from V and 8 bases from J; bases unmatched to any gene: 6. This CDR3 has 13 amino acids. The DNA of the CDR3 is TGTGCCAGCAGTGCCATCCGGGGGGACATTCAGTACTTC. This codes for CASSAIRGDIQYF.

A single count supports this clone. The chain combines TRBV25-1 with TRBJ2-5; D call uncertain. V was trimmed by 3 bases and J by 1 base, leaving 15 bases between them. CDR3 length: 16 amino acids. The germline gives CDR1 MGHDK, CDR2 SYGVNS. The chain's CDR3 is CASSDPLGSGQETQYF. The CDR3, as DNA: TGTGCCAGCAGTGACCCGTTAGGGTCCGGCCAAGAGACCCAGTACTTC.

In this sample, this clone is medium-sized. A junction boundary mismatches the germline segment, possibly from a read error. The chain joins TRBV7-8 to TRBJ2-7; 12 positions match TRBD2. The CDR3 sequence is 12 residues long. Germline V gives CDR1 SGHVS, CDR2 FQNEAQ. CDR3 amino acids: CASSASGGERYF. The CDR3 bases are TGTGCCAGCAGCGCTAGCGGGGGGGAGCGGTACTTC.

The V call is TRBV2, the J call TRBJ2-7; D gene unclear. Trimming removed 2 bases from V and 3 bases from J, with 5 bases in between. CDR3 length: 12 residues. Germline loops: CDR1 SNHLY, CDR2 FYNNEI. CDR3 amino acids: CASSEQVYEQYF. The CDR3 bases are TGTGCCAGCAGTGAACAGGTCTACGAGCAGTACTTC.

The chain has TRBV19 and TRBJ1-5; D is unresolved. The length of the CDR3 is 13 residues. CDR1 and CDR2 from the germline V gene are LNHDA and SQIVND (reference sequence). Trimming shortened V by 4 bases and J by 2 bases, and 6 bases separated the two germline ends. The DNA of the CDR3 is TGTGCCAGTAGTAATAGAGGCAATCAGCCCCAGCATTTT. This encodes CASSNRGNQPQHF.

The chain links TRBV5-1 to TRBJ2-1, with D possibly TRBD1 on 5 matching bases. Germline assignment: CDR1 SGHRS and CDR2 YFSETQ. This CDR3 is built from 12 residues. V lost 2 bases and J lost 5, with 5 bases in between. Here the CDR3 reads CASSLGDNEQFF. CDR3 DNA sequence: TGCGCCAGCAGCTTAGGGGACAATGAGCAGTTCTTC.

This sequence joins TRBV7-3 and TRBJ1-1; 10 bases are a match to TRBD1. Germline V CDR1 and CDR2: SGHTA, FQGTGA. The J segment lost 0 bases and the V segment lost 2 bases, leaving 3 bases of the junction unmatched. This CDR3 is 16 amino acids long. The CDR3 spells CASSLGGQGMNTEAFF. As DNA, the CDR3 is TGTGCCAGCAGCTTAGGGGGACAGGGGATGAACACTGAAGCTTTCTTT.

This clone was seen once. The chain links TRBV5-1 to TRBJ1-6, with D perhaps matching TRBD1 (6 bases). Trimming cost V 2 bases and J 8 bases, with 14 bases left between them. Germline-derived CDR1 and CDR2 are SGHRS and YFSETQ. CDR3 size: 15 residues. The CDR3 here is CASSLIQGRDSPLHF. CDR3 bases: TGCGCCAGCAGCTTAATTCAGGGGAGGGATTCACCCCTCCACTTT.

The chain links TRBV6-5 to TRBJ2-5; 11 nucleotides line up with TRBD2. TRBJ2-7 explains the end of the DNA better; the J call may be wrong. The CDR3 loop spans 15 amino acids. Germline V gene data show CDR1 as MNHEY and CDR2 as SVGAGI. The CDR3, as DNA: TGTGCCACAAGAGGGGGGACTAGCGGAACCTACGAGCAGTACTTC. Amino acid sequence: CATRGGTSGTYEQYF.

The chain employs TRBV18 and TRBJ1-2, with 12 bases fitting TRBD1. The trim removed 6 bases at V and 7 bases at J, leaving 12 bases unmatched. There are 16 residues in the CDR3. Germline CDR1 is KGHSH and CDR2 is LQKENI. This CDR3 reads CASSLTSGTGGRGYTF. CDR3 coding DNA: TGTGCCAGCTCTCTTACCTCCGGGACAGGGGGCCGTGGCTACACCTTC. The full variable domain, rest sourced from reference TRBV18 and TRBJ1-2, is NAGVMQNPRHLVRRRGQEARLRCSPMKGHSHVYWYRQLPEEGLKFMVYLQKENIIDESGMPKERFSAEFPKEGPSILRIQQVVRGDSAAYFCASSLTSGTGGRGYTFGSGTRLTVV.

The chain employs TRBV5-1 and TRBJ2-2, with D perhaps TRBD2 (5 bases). V lost 2 bases, J lost 4 bases, and 6 bases lay in between. Germline loops: CDR1 SGHRS, CDR2 YFSETQ. The CDR3 consists of 13 residues. This CDR3 is CASSFGGTGELFF. For the CDR3, the DNA is TGCGCCAGCAGCTTTGGAGGCACCGGGGAGCTGTTTTTT.

The chain combines TRBV19 with TRBJ1-2; TRBD1 might be the D (5 bases). The CDR3 is 13 amino acids. The germline V gene has CDR1 LNHDA and CDR2 SQIVND (reference sequence). Trimming took 6 bases from V and 7 from J, leaving 15 bases between them. In nucleotides, the CDR3 is TGTGCCAGTAGACCGCAGGGTGTCTCTGGCTACACCTTC. It translates to CASRPQGVSGYTF.

The V and J genes are TRBV10-1 and TRBJ2-2; 11 bases agree with TRBD1. This CDR3 is built from 18 residues. Germline V lookup: CDR1 WNHNN, CDR2 SYGVQD (reference sequence). V was clipped by 1 base and J by 4 bases; unmatched bases: 8. CDR3 residues: CASSEFTGTGGGTGELFF. The CDR3 bases are TGCGCCAGCAGTGAGTTCACCGGGACAGGGGGAGGCACCGGGGAGCTGTTTTTT.

V gene TRBV6-5 combines with J gene TRBJ1-6, with D unresolved. CDR3 length equals 13 residues. Per the germline V gene, CDR1 is MNHEY and CDR2 is SVGAGI. V shed 6 bases and J shed 3 bases, with 6 bases lying between them. CDR3 protein: CASSWGYNSPLHF. CDR3 DNA: TGTGCCAGCAGCTGGGGCTATAATTCACCCCTCCACTTT.

The V gene is TRBV7-9, the J gene TRBJ2-5; 15 nucleotides line up with TRBD2. J lost 9 bases, V lost 4 bases, and 9 bases had no gene match. This CDR3 contains 16 residues. Per the germline V gene, CDR1 is SEHNR and CDR2 is FQNEAQ (reference sequence). The CDR3 DNA is TGTGCCAGCAGCTCGGCCAGAGGACTAGCGGGAGGGGCCCAGTACTTC. This gives the protein CASSSARGLAGGAQYF.

This chain connects TRBV4-3 to TRBJ1-2; unclear D gene. The V gene lost 4 bases and the J gene lost 1 base, with 16 bases spanning the gap. The CDR3 is made up of 16 amino acids. Germline V gene data show CDR1 as LGHNA and CDR2 as YSLEER. The DNA of the CDR3 is TGCGCCAGCAGCCGGTCTTGGGAACGGATTAACTATGGCTACACCTTC. Translated: CASSRSWERINYGYTF.

This chain joins TRBV6-1 and TRBJ1-5, with no clear D. Germline lookup yields CDR1 MNHNS and CDR2 SASEGT. With 1 base removed from V and 1 base from J, the gap between germline ends came to 2 bases. This CDR3 spans 13 amino acids. DNA for the CDR3: TGTGCCAGCAGTGAAGGGAGCAATCAGCCCCAGCATTTT. Amino acid sequence: CASSEGSNQPQHF.

The chain joins TRBV5-5 to TRBJ1-4; no clear D. Germline V gene data show CDR1 as SGHKS and CDR2 as YYEKEE (reference sequence). V lost 0 bases, J lost 10 bases, and 4 bases lay in between. CDR3 length equals 11 residues. The CDR3 nucleotides are TGTGCCAGCAGCTTGGGGGCAAAACTGTTTTTT. Protein product: CASSLGAKLFF.

The chain recombines TRBV5-1 with TRBJ1-1, with D uncertain. CDR1 and CDR2 from the germline V gene are SGHRS and YFSETQ. The CDR3 covers 14 residues. The V gene lost 0 bases and the J gene lost 1 base, with 7 bases spanning the gap. Here the CDR3 reads CASSLGQTNTEAFF. The CDR3 nucleotides are TGCGCCAGCAGCTTGGGACAAACGAACACTGAAGCTTTCTTT.

The V and J genes are TRBV10-3 and TRBJ2-5, with D uncertain. The CDR3 length is 12 residues. The V gene's germline CDR1 is ENHRY and CDR2 SYGVKD. Trimming removed 4 bases from V and 2 bases from J, with 5 bases in between. CDR3 sequence: CAISAEQETQYF. Here the CDR3 DNA reads TGTGCCATCAGTGCCGAACAAGAGACCCAGTACTTC.

This chain joins TRBV5-1 and TRBJ1-3; 7 bases fit TRBD1. CDR3 length equals 14 residues. The junction had 6 bases not matched to a gene; V was cut back by 5 bases and J by 4 bases. CDR1 is SGHRS, CDR2 YFSETQ, per germline. The CDR3 loop is CASREGAQGNTIYF. The CDR3 nucleotides are TGCGCCAGCAGGGAGGGGGCACAAGGAAACACCATATATTTT.